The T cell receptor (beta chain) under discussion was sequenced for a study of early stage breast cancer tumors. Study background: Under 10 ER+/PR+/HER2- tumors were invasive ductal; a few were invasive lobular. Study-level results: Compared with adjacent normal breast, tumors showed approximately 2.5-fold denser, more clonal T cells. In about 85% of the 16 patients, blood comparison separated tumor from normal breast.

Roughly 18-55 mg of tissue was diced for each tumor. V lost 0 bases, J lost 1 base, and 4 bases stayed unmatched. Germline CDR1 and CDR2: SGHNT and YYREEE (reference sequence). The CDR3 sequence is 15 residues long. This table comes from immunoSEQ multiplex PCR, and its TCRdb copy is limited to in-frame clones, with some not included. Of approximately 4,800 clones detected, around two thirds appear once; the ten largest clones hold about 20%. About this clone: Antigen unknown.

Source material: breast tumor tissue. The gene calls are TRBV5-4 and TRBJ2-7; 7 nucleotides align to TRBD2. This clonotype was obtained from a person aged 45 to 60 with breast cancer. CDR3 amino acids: CASSLGGSPSYEQYF. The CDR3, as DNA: TGTGCCAGCAGCTTGGGCGGGAGCCCATCCTACGAGCAGTACTTC.